This T cell receptor (beta chain) came from a study of T cell responses to AZD1222 COVID-19 vaccine. Germline V gives CDR1 MGHRA, CDR2 YSYEKL. This CDR3 is built from 20 residues. Trimming removed 0 bases at V and 5 bases at J, with 29 bases between. Study conclusions and caveats: CD4 TCRs covered the whole spike, strongest at regions 160-218 and 743-854. Spike-specific TCR breadth and depth grew following two AZD1222 doses. Reports indicate that nearly half of spike-specific TCRs are directed at unmutated variant regions. Donor demographics were predominantly white British with a female majority; clonal diversity may be underestimated.

As regards this clone: Its target is unknown.

Sequenced by immunoSEQ multiplex PCR; TCRdb stores in-frame clones only, minus some. The table lists roughly 180,000 clones, about 91% of them singletons. Sequences were derived from peripheral blood, sampled on day 0 of AZD1222 vaccination. The chain couples TRBV4-1 to TRBJ2-7; D possibly uses TRBD1 or TRBD2 (5 bases each). The clonotype was recovered from an adult in good health. In nucleotides, the CDR3 is TGCGCCAGCAGCCAAGATCCGGCCCCCAGCGTTCAGGGCGGGTTCCACGAGCAGTACTTC. Amino acids: CASSQDPAPSVQGGFHEQYF.